This T cell receptor (beta chain) was sequenced for a study of blood T cells in healthy people across ages. The study, taken as a whole, reports: Measured against age, TCR beta diversity per million T cells decreased in a roughly linear manner.

About this clonotype: Its antigen is as yet unknown.

A J-beta primer mix and a sample-barcoded 5' primer were used in a second PCR of about 7 to 12 cycles. Sequencing yielded, for each sample, at least 3 million paired-end reads carrying CDR3. TCRdb reprocessed the 5' RACE reads with MiXCR, giving one entry per CDR3 protein. The sample shows about 1.8 million distinct CDR3 sequences, roughly 52% of them seen only once. V dropped 5 bases and J dropped 9; count of bases not matched to a gene: 7. Germline-derived CDR1 and CDR2 are MNHEY and SMNVEV (reference sequence). This CDR3 is built from 14 residues. It was ten milliliters of peripheral blood that were drawn from each donor.

The origin of this receptor is a middle-aged woman in good health. Material: blood. The chain carries TRBV27 and TRBJ1-6; 7 positions agree with TRBD1. The CDR3 coding sequence is TGTGCCAGCAGTCTCGACAGGGTAGCTTCACCCCTCCACTTT. Amino acids: CASSLDRVASPLHF.